This T cell receptor (beta chain) is drawn from a study of T cells after yellow fever vaccination. Overall study: Fractions containing few cells were prepared with SMART-Seq v4 Ultra Low Input.

They built TCR cDNA with 5'RACE template switching, a step that put in a universal primer site and UMIs. MiXCR, run by TCRdb on the 5' RACE reads, gives a single entry per CDR3 protein. This table has some 260,000 distinct CDR3 sequences, about 5% appearing once. General study results and limits: Boosting was followed by the reappearance of most primary-vaccination clones (approximately 95% CD4, more than 70% CD8). Relatively few clonotypes were ones that appeared in both CD4 and CD8 compartments.

CDR3 length equals 16 residues. Germline lookup yields CDR1 SGHTA and CDR2 FQGNSA. The V and J ends lost 5 bases and 4 bases, in that order; junction bases with no gene match: 6. Notes on this clonotype: Its antigen is still unknown.

The source of this sequence is a man between 18 and 29 years old who received the YFV17D yellow fever vaccine. The rearrangement joins TRBV7-2 to TRBJ2-3; 13 nucleotides match TRBD2. Source: CD4+ T cells sorted from PBMCs, taken on the day of the yellow fever booster vaccination. The CDR3 DNA sequence: TGTGCCAGCAGCCCATGGACTAGCGGGAGCTCAGATACGCAGTATTTT. Amino acid sequence: CASSPWTSGSSDTQYF.